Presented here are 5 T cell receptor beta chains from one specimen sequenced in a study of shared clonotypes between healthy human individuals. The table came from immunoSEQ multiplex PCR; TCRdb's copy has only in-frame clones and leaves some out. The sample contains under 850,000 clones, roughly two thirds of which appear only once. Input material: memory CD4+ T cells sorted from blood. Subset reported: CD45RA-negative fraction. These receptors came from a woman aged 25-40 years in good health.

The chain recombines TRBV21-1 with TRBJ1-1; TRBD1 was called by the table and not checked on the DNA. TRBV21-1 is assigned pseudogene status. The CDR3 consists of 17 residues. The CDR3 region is CASSKEGTGPGIHEAFF. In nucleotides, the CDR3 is TGTGCCAGCAGCAAAGAGGGGACAGGGCCCGGAATTCATGAAGCTTTCTTT.

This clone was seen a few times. For the CDR3, the DNA is TGTGCCAGCAGTTTATTTGGGACAGGGTCCTACGAGCAGTACTTC. Translating it yields CASSLFGTGSYEQYF. The rearrangement uses TRBV28 and TRBJ2-7; 9 bases align to TRBD1. The CDR3 is 15 residues long. V lost 1 base and J lost 1; bases outside the gene matches: 2. CDR1 and CDR2 from the germline V gene are MDHEN and SYDVKM. Full variable domain (outside the CDR3, taken from reference TRBV28 and TRBJ2-7): DVKVTQSSRYLVKRTGEKVFLECVQDMDHENMFWYRQDPGLGLRLIYFSYDVKMKEKGDIPEGYSVSREKKERFSLILESASTNQTSMYLCASSLFGTGSYEQYFGPGTRLTVT.

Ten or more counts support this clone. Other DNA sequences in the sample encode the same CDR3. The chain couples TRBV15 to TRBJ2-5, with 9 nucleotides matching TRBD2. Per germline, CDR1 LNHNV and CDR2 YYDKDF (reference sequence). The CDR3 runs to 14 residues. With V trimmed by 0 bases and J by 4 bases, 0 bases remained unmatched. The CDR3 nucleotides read TGTGCCACCAGCAGAGATAGCGGGAGAGAGACCCAGTACTTC. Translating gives CATSRDSGRETQYF.

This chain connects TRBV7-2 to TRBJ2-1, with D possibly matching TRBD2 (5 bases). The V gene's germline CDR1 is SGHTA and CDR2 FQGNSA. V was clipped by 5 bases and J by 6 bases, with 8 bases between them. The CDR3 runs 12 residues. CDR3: CASSGGFNEQFF. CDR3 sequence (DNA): TGTGCCAGCAGCGGCGGGTTCAATGAGCAGTTCTTC. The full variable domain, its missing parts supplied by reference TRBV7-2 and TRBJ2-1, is GAGVSQSPSNKVTEKGKDVELRCDPISGHTALYWYRQSLGQGLEFLIYFQGNSAPDKSGLPSDRFSAERTGGSVSTLTIQRTQQEDSAVYLCASSGGFNEQFFGPGTRLTVL.

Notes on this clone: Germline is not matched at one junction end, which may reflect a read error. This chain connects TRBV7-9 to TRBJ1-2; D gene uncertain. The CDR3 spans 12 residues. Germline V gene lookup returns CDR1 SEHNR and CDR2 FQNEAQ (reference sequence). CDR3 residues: CASSLAIADLSF. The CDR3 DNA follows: TGTGCCAGCAGCTTGGCAATCGCCGATCTGTCATTC.